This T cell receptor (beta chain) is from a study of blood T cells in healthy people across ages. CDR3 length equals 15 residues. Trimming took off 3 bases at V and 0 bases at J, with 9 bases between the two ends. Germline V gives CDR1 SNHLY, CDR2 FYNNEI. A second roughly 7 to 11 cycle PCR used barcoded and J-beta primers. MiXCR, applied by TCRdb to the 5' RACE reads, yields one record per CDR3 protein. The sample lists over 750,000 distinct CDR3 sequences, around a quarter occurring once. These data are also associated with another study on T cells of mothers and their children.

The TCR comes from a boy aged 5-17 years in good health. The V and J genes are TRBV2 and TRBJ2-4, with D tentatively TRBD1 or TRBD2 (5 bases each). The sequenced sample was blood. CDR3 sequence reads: CASSDGTLAKNIQYF. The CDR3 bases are TGTGCCAGCAGTGATGGGACCCTAGCCAAAAACATTCAGTACTTC. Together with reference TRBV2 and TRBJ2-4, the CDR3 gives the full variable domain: EPEVTQTPSHQVTQMGQEVILRCVPISNHLYFYWYRQILGQKVEFLVSFYNNEISEKSEIFDDQFSVERPDGSNFTLKIRSTKLEDSAMYFCASSDGTLAKNIQYFGAGTRLSVL.